This TCR beta chain was recorded in a study of blood T cell repertoires in COVID-19 (dated by TCRdb to 2020 to 2021). Looking at the study overall: The collaborator samples originated in the United States, Italy and Spain and spanned the acute and convalescent phases of COVID-19. The prospective study material was composed of cDNA or gDNA derived from T cells, B-cell-depleted T cells, or PBMCs. Deeply sampled blood TCRbeta repertoires from subjects exposed to, actively infected with, or recovered from COVID-19 were included in the dataset. A freely available public database, intended as a resource for researchers studying the immune response to SARS-CoV-2, is where the repertoires were released. The samples were drawn from the first 160 participants of the ongoing ImmuneRACE study and from under 1,500 subjects provided by 6 global collaborators. Sample metadata almost always included a de-identified subject ID, COVID-19 status, age in years and sex. Where available, HLA class I and class II types were obtained from metadata supplied by the sample provider rather than from assay-based typing. Findings and caveats that apply to the study as a whole: How much clinical and demographic metadata was included differed by source and by participant, and the metadata was provided uncurated.

The collaborating institutions used their own protocols to collect whole blood in K2EDTA tubes. Collaborator samples were shipped for TCRbeta analysis as frozen whole blood, isolated PBMCs, or DNA extracted from either sample type. Germline trimming: 5 bases from V, 11 bases from J; junction bases outside gene matches: 15. The CDR3, from cysteine to phenylalanine, totals 16 residues. CDR3 DNA is the only sequence kept; it has 48 bases, read in frame from the first base. CDR1 and CDR2 (SGHTA, FQGNSA) derive from the germline V gene. Points on this clone: Its antigen target is currently unknown. Base-call qualities are not available, and no considerably larger clone is one nucleotide away.

TCRbeta CDR3 regions were amplified from genomic DNA by means of the immunoSEQ Assay, a bias-controlled multiplex PCR. In the source study's methods: The number of nucleated cells in each sample was estimated by amplification of reference gene primers within the assay. To quantify the absolute abundance of each unique TCRbeta CDR3 rearrangement, sequence reads were collapsed and filtered. For each sample, productive Simpson clonality was calculated by taking the square root of Simpson's diversity index across productive rearrangements. TCRdb stores this immuneACCESS table with in-frame sequences only. Part of the clones is absent; in the studies checked, under half of the shortfall reflects unresolved V genes, and no reason is known for the rest. That table furnishes V, J and clone size, whereas the DNA furnished D and trimming. The sample includes over 85,000 clones, with around 90% observed a single time. The top ten clones comprise around 4.5% of the sample.

Sequencing used peripheral blood. The V and J segments used are TRBV7-2 and TRBJ1-1; TRBD1 fits 12 bases in the junction. The TCR comes from a woman of 80 years or more with acute or convalescent COVID-19. CDR3 loop: CASSLGQGAPPMRAFF. The nucleotide sequence is given as TGTGCCAGCAGCCTGGGACAGGGGGCGCCGCCCATGAGGGCTTTCTTT.